One T cell receptor (beta chain) is described in this entry. The data stem from a study of blood T cell repertoires in COVID-19. This table comes from immunoSEQ multiplex PCR, and its TCRdb copy is limited to in-frame clones, with some not included. The sample includes hundreds of thousands of clones, nearly 90% of them seen just once. V was trimmed by 3 bases and J by 5 bases, leaving 14 bases between them. The CDR3 extends over 15 amino acids. The germline gives CDR1 SNHLY, CDR2 FYNNEI. Those enrolled, adults aged roughly 18 to 90 years, came from about 24 US areas. The sequencing input was PBMCs or T cells enriched from blood (not recorded which). The sequence was collected from a woman between 18 and 30 years old who had been exposed to COVID-19. The chain joins TRBV2 to TRBJ1-5; TRBD1 might be the D (6 bases). The CDR3 bases are TGTGCCAGCAGTGATTGGCAGGGGTGGGATCAGCCCCAGCATTTT. Translating gives CASSDWQGWDQPQHF.